What follows describes a single T cell receptor beta chain. No antigen is known for it. Profiled with immunoSEQ multiplex PCR; TCRdb holds only in-frame clones, not every one. The table has approximately 40,000 clones, about 94% seen once. This CDR3 region has 16 residues. The V segment lost 3 bases and the J segment 0 bases; nucleotides outside the gene matches: 2. CDR1 is MNHEY and CDR2 is SMNVEV in the germline V gene (reference sequence). This sample was taken from a study of human thymus T cells. Broader study findings: Thymic and blood repertoires seemed to favor certain V and J genes.

Corrective surgery for congenital heart defects was being performed on the healthy Finnish infants who were the donors. No fixed cell number was used; all available blood leukocytes supplied DNA. J is TRBJ2-3 and V is TRBV27; 11 nucleotides line up with TRBD2. The receptor was isolated from a boy in the first two years of life with a congenital heart defect but otherwise immunologically healthy. Sequencing used blood. The CDR3 bases are TGTGCCAGCAGTTTGCTAGCGGGGGGAAGCACAGATACGCAGTATTTT. Translated: CASSLLAGGSTDTQYF.